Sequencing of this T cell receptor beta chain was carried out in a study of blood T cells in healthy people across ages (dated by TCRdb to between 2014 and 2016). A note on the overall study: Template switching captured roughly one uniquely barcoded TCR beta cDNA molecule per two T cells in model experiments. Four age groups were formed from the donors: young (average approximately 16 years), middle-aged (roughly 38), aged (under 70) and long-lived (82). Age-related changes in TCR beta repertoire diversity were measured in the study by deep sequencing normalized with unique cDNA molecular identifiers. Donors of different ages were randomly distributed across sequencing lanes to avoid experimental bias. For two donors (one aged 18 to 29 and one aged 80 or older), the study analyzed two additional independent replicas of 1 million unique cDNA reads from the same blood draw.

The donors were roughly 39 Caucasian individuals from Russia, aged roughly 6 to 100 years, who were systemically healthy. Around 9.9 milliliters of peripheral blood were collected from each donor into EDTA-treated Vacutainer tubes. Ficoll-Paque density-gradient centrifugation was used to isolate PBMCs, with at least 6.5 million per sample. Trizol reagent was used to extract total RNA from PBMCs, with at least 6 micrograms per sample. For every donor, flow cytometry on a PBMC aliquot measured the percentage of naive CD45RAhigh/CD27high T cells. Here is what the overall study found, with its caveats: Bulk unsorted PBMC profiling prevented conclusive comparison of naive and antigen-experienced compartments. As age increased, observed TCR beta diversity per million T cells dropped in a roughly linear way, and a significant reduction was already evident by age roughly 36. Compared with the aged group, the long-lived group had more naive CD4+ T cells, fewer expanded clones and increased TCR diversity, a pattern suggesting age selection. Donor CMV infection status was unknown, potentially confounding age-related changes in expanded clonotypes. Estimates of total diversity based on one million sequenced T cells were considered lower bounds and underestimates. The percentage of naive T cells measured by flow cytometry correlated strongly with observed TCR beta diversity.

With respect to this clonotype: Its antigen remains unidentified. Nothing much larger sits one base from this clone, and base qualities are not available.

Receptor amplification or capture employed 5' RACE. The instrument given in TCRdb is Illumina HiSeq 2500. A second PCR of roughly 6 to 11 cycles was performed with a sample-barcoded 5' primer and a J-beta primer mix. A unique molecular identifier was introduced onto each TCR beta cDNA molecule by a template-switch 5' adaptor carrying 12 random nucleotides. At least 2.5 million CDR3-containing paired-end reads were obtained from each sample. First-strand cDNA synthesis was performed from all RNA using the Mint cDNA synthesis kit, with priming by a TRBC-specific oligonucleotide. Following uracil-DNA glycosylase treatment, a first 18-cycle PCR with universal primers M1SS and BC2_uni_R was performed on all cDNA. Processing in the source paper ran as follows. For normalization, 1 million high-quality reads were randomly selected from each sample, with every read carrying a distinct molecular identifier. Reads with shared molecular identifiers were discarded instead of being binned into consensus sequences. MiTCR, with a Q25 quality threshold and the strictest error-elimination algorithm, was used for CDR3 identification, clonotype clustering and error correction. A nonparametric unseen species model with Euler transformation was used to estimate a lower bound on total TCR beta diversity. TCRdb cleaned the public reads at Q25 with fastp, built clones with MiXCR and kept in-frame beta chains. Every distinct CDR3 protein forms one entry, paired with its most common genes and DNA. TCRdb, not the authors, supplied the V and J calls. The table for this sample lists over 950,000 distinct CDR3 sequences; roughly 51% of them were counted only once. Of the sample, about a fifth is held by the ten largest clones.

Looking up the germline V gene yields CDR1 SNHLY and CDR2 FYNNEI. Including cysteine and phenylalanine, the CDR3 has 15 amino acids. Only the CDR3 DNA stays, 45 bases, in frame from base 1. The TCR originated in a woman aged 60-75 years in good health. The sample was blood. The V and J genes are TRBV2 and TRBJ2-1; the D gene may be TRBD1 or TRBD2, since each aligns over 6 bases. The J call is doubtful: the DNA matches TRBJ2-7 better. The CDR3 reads CASSPGGAGYNEQYF. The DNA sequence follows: TGTGCCAGCAGCCCCGGGGGCGCGGGTTACAATGAGCAGTACTTC.